This T cell receptor (beta chain) was captured in a study of cytomegalovirus exposure and HLA in healthy donors. This clone was picked up a small number of times. The study ran its PCR with 60 Vbeta and 13 Jbeta primers. Assay: immunoSEQ multiplex PCR; the TCRdb copy retains only in-frame clones and omits some. The sample lists 85,000 to 110,000 clones, about 77% occurring once. The CDR3 has 14 amino acids. V lost 4 bases to trimming and J lost 6 bases; unmatched junction nucleotides: 12. The germline gives CDR1 SQVTM, CDR2 ANQGSEA. The clonotype comes from a young woman in good health and CMV-seropositive. The sequencing input was PBMCs. The chain joins TRBV29-1 to TRBJ2-7; 7 positions match TRBD2. The CDR3 nucleotides read TGCAGCGTTGGGTCGCTTGCGGGAGTGGGCGAGCAGTACTTC. The encoded protein is CSVGSLAGVGEQYF.